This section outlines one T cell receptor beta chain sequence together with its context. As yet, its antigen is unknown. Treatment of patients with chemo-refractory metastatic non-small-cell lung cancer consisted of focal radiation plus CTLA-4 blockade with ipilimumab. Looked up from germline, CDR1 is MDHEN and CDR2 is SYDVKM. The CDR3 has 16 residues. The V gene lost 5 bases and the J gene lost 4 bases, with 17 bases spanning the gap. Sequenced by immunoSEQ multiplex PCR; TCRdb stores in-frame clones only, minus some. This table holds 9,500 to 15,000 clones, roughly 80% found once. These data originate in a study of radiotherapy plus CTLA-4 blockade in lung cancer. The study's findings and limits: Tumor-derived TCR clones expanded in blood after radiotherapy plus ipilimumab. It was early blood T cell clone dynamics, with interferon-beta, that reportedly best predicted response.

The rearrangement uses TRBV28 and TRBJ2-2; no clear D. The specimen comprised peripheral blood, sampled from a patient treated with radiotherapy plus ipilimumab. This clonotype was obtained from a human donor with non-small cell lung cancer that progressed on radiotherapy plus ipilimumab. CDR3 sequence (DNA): TGTGCCAGCAGTGGGCCACTCGCCTCTATCACCGGGGAGCTGTTTTTT. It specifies CASSGPLASITGELFF. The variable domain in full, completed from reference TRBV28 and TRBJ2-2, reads DVKVTQSSRYLVKRTGEKVFLECVQDMDHENMFWYRQDPGLGLRLIYFSYDVKMKEKGDIPEGYSVSREKKERFSLILESASTNQTSMYLCASSGPLASITGELFFGEGSRLTVL.